This T cell receptor (beta chain) was documented in a study of T cell repertoires in aging, cancer and after chemotherapy. CDR1 SGHVS and CDR2 FNYEAQ come from the germline V gene. Losses at the gene ends were 6 bases for V and 8 bases for J; bases not matched to a gene: 3. There are 12 residues in the CDR3. Amplification of TCR beta used genomic DNA extracted from peripheral blood. A mixed TRB-A/B primer pool amplified rearranged TRB by multiplex touch-down PCR. TCRdb re-called the multiplex PCR reads with MiXCR, one entry per CDR3 protein. This sample has over 9,500 distinct CDR3 sequences, with 33% found just once.

The rearrangement links TRBV7-6 to TRBJ2-4; 8 nucleotides align to TRBD2. Sequencing was performed on blood. This TCR came from a human donor in good health. This chain's CDR3 is CASRRGGDIQYF. The CDR3 DNA sequence: TGTGCCAGCAGACGGGGGGGGGACATTCAGTACTTC. Combining the CDR3 with reference TRBV7-6 and TRBJ2-4 gives the whole variable domain GAGVSQSPRYKVTKRGQDVALRCDPISGHVSLYWYRQALGQGPEFLTYFNYEAQQDKSGLPNDRFSAERPEGSISTLTIQRTEQRDSAMYRCASRRGGDIQYFGAGTRLSVL.